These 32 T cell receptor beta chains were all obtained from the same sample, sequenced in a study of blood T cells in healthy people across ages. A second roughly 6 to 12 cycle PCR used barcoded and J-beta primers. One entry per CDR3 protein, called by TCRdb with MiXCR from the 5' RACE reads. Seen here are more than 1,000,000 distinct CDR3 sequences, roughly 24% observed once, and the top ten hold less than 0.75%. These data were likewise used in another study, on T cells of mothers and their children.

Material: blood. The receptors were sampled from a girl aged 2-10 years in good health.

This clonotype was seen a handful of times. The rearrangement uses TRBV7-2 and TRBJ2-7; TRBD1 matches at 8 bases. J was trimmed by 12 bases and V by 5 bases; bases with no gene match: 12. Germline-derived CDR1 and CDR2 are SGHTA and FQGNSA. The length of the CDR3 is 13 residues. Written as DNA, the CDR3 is TGTGCCAGCAGCCCCTGGGACAGGATATACCTGTACTTC. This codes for CASSPWDRIYLYF. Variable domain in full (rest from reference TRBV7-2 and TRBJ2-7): GAGVSQSPSNKVTEKGKDVELRCDPISGHTALYWYRQSLGQGLEFLIYFQGNSAPDKSGLPSDRFSAERTGGSVSTLTIQRTQQEDSAVYLCASSPWDRIYLYFGPGTRLTVT.

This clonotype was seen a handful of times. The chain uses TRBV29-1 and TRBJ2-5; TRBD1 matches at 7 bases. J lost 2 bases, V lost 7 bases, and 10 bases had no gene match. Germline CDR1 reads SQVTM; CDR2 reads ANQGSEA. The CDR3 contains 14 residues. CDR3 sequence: CSAIRDSPQETQYF. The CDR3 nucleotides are TGCAGCGCCATCCGGGACAGTCCTCAAGAGACCCAGTACTTC.

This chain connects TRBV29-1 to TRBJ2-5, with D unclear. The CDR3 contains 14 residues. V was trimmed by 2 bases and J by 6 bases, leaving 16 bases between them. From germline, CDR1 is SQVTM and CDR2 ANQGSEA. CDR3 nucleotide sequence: TGCAGCGTTGAATTTTTAGGGTTATTAAAGACCCAGTACTTC. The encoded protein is CSVEFLGLLKTQYF. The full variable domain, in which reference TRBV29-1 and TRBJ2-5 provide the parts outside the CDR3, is SAVISQKPSRDICQRGTSLTIQCQVDSQVTMMFWYRQQPGQSLTLIATANQGSEATYESGFVIDKFPISRPNLTFSTLTVSNMSPEDSSIYLCSVEFLGLLKTQYFGPGTRLLVL.

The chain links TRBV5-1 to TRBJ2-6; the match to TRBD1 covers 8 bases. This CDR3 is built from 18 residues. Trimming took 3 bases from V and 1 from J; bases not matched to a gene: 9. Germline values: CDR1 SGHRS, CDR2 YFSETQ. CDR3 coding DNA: TGCGCCAGCAGCTACCCGACAGGGGAAGGTTCTGGGGCCAACGTCCTGACTTTC. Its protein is CASSYPTGEGSGANVLTF. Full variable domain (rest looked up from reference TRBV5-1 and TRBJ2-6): KAGVTQTPRYLIKTRGQQVTLSCSPISGHRSVSWYQQTPGQGLQFLFEYFSETQRNKGNFPGRFSGRQFSNSRSEMNVSTLELGDSALYLCASSYPTGEGSGANVLTFGAGSRLTVL.

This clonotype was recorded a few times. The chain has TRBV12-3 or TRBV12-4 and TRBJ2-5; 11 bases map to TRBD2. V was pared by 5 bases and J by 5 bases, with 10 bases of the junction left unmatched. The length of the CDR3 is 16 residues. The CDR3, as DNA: TGTGCCAGCAGTCCCTCTAGCGGGGGGCCCAGGGAGACCCAGTACTTC. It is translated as CASSPSSGGPRETQYF.

DNA of the CDR3: TGTGCCAGCAGTTTAGGATCCGGGACCAGTCGCTACGAGCAGTACTTC. Translated, it gives CASSLGSGTSRYEQYF. The chain combines TRBV27 with TRBJ2-7; either TRBD1 or TRBD2 may supply D (5 bases each). Germline V gene lookup returns CDR1 MNHEY and CDR2 SMNVEV (reference sequence). This CDR3 has 16 amino acids. V lost 2 bases and J lost 3, with 17 bases in between.

CDR3 in DNA: TGTGCCAGCAGCTGGGTCAGGGATGAAAAACTGTTTTTT. Translated, it gives CASSWVRDEKLFF. J is TRBJ1-4 and V is TRBV7-2, with a weak D call TRBD1 (5 bases). The CDR3 totals 13 residues. Germline V gene data show CDR1 as SGHTA and CDR2 as FQGNSA. Trimming left V 4 bases short and J 6 bases short, with 9 bases between.

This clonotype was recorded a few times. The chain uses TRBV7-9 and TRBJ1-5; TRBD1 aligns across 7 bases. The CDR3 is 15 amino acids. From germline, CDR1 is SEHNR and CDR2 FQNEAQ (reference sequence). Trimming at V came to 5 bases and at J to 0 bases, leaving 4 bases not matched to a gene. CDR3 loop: CASSLGTVSNQPQHF. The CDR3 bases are TGTGCCAGCAGCCTGGGGACAGTTAGCAATCAGCCCCAGCATTTT.

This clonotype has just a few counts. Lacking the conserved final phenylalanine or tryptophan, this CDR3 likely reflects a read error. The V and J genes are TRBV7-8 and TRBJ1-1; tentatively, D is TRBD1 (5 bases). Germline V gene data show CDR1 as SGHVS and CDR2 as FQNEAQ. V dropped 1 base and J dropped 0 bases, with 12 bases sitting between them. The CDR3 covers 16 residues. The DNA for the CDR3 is TGTGCCAGCAGCTTAGAGGGGTTCGGGGTGAACACTGAAGCTTTCCTT. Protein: CASSLEGFGVNTEAFL.

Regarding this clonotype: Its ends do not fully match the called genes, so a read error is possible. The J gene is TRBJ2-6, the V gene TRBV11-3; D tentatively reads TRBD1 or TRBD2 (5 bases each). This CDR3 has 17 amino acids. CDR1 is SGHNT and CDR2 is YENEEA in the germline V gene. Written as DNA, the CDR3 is TGTGCCAGCAGCTTAGCGAAACTAGGTTCTGGGGCCGACGTCCTGACTTTC. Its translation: CASSLAKLGSGADVLTF.

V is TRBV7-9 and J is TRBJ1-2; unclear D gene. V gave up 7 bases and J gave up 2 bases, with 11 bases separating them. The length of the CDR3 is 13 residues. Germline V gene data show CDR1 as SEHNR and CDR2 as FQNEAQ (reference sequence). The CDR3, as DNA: TGTGCCAGCACCCTCATTGTGAACTATGGCTACACCTTC. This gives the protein CASTLIVNYGYTF.

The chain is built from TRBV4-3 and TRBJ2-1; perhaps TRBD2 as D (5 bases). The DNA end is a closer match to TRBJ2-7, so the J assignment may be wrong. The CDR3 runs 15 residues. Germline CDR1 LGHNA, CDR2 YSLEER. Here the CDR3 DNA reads TGCGCCAGCAGCCAGAGTTTCGACTACTCCTACGAGCAGTACTTC. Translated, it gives CASSQSFDYSYEQYF.

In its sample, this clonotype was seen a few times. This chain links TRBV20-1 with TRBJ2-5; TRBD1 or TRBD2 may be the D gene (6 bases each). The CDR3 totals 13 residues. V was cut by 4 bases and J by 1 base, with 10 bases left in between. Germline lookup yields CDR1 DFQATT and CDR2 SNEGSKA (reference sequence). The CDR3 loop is CSAKGGLQETQYF. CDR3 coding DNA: TGCAGTGCTAAGGGGGGCCTCCAAGAGACCCAGTACTTC.

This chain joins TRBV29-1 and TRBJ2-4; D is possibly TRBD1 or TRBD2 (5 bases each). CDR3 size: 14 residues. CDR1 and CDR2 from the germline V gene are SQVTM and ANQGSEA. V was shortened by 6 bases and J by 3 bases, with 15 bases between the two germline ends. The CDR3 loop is CSVPIQGDKNIQYF. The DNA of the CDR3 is TGCAGCGTACCTATCCAGGGAGACAAAAACATTCAGTACTTC.

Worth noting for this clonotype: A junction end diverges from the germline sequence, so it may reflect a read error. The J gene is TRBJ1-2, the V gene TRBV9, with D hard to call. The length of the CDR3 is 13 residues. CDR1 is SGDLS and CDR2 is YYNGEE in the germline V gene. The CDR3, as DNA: TGTGCCAGCAGCGTAGGATTGTGGAGCGGCTACCCCTTC. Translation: CASSVGLWSGYPF. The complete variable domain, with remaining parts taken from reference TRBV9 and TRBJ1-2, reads DSGVTQTPKHLITATGQRVTLRCSPRSGDLSVYWYQQSLDQGLQFLIQYYNGEERAKGNILERFSAQQFPDLHSELNLSSLELGDSALYFCASSVGLWSGYPFGSGTRLTVV.

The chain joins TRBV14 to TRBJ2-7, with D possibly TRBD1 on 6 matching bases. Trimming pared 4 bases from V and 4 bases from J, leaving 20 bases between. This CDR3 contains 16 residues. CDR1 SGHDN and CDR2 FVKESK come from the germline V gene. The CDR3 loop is CASSLTPTGLTYEQYF. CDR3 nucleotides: TGTGCCAGCAGCCTCACCCCAACAGGGCTTACATACGAGCAGTACTTC.

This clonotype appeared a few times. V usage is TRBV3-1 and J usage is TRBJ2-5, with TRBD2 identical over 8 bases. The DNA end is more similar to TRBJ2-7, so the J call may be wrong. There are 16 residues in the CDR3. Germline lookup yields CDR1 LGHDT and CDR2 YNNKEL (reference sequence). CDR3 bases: TGTGCCAGCAGCCAAGATGTCCGGGAGGGGTCCTACGAGCAGTACTTC. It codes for CASSQDVREGSYEQYF.

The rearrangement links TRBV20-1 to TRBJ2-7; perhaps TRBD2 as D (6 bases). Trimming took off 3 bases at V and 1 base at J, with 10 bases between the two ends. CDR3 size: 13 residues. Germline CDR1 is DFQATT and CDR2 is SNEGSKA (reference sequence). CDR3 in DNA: TGCAGTGCTAGTAAGAGCGGGTCCTACGAGCAGTACTTC. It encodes CSASKSGSYEQYF.

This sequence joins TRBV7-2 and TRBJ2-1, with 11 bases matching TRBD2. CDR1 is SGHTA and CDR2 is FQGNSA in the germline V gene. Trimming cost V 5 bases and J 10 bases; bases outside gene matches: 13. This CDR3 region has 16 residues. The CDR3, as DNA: TGTGCCAGCAGCAGGGGGAGTAGCGGGGGGGCATTAGAGCAGTTCTTC. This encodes CASSRGSSGGALEQFF.

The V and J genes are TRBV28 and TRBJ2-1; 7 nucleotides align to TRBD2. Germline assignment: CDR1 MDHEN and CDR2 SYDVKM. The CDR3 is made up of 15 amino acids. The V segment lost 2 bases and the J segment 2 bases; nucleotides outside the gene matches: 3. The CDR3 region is CASSLRSGTYNEQFF. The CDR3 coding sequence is TGTGCCAGCAGTTTACGGAGCGGGACCTACAATGAGCAGTTCTTC.

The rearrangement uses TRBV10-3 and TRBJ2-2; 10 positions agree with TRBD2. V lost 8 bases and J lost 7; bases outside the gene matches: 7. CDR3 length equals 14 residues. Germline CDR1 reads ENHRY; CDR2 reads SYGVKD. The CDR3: CAIQASGSIGELFF. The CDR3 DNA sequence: TGTGCCATCCAGGCTAGCGGGAGTATCGGGGAGCTGTTTTTT.

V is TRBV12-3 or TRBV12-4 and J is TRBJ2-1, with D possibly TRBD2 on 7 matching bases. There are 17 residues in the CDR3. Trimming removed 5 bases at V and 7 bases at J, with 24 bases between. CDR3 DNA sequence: TGTGCCAGCAGTACCGATGAGTTGGGGGGGCATCAGAATGAGCAGTTCTTC. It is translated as CASSTDELGGHQNEQFF.

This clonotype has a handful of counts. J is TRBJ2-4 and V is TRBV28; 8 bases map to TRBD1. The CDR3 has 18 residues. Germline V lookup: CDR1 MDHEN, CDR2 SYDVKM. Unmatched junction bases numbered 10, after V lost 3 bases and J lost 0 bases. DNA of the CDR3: TGTGCCAGCAGTTTGCCCAAGACAGGGGCTCTAGCCAAAAACATTCAGTACTTC. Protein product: CASSLPKTGALAKNIQYF.

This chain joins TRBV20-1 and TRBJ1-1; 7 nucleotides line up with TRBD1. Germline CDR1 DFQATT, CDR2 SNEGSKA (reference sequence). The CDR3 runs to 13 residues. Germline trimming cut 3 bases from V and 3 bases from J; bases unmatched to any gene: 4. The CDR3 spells CSARGDSYTEAFF. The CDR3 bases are TGCAGTGCTAGGGGGGACAGCTACACTGAAGCTTTCTTT.

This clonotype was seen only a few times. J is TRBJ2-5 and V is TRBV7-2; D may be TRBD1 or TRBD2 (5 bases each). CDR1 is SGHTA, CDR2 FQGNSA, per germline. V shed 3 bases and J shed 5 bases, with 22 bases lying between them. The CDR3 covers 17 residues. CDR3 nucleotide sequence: TGTGCCAGCAGCTTCCTCCCTCGGGCTTTCGAGGGGGAGACCCAGTACTTC. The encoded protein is CASSFLPRAFEGETQYF.

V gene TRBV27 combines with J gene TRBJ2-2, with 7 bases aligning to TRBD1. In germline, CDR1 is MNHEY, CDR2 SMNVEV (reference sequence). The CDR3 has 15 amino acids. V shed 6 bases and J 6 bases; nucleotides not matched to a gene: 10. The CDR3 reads CASSDRVVGAGELFF. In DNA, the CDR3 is TGTGCCAGCAGCGACAGGGTCGTTGGCGCCGGGGAGCTGTTTTTT.

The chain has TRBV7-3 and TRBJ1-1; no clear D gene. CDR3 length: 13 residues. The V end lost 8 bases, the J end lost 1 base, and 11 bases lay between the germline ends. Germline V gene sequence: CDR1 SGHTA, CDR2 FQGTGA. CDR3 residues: CASGVTTNTEAFF. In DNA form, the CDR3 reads TGTGCCAGCGGGGTGACAACGAACACTGAAGCTTTCTTT.

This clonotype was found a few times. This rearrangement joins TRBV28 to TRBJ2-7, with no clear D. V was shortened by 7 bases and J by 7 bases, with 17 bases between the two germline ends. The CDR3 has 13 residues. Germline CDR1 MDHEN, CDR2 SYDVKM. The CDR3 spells CASIGTRWKEQYF. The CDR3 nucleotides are TGTGCCAGCATTGGAACTCGATGGAAGGAGCAGTACTTC.

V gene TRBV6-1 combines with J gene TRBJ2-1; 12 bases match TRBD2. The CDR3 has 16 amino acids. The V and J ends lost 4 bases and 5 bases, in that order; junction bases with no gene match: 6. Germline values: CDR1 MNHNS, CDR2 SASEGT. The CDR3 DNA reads TGTGCCAGCAGTGGACTAGCGGGAGTTCAGGACAATGAGCAGTTCTTC. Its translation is CASSGLAGVQDNEQFF.

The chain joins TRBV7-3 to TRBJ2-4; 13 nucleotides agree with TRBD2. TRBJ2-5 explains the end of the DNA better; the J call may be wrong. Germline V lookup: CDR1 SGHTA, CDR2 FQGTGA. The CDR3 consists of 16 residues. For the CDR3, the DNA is TGTGCCAGCAGCAACGGACTAGCGGGAGTTTCAGAGACCCAGTACTTC. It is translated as CASSNGLAGVSETQYF.

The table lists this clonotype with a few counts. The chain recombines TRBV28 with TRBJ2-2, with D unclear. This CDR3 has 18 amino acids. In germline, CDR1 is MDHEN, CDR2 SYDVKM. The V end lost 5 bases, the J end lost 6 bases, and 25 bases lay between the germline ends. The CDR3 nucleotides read TGTGCCAGCAGTCCCAAGGAAGCTGTTACAGTAGGGTCCGGGGAGCTGTTTTTT. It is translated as CASSPKEAVTVGSGELFF.

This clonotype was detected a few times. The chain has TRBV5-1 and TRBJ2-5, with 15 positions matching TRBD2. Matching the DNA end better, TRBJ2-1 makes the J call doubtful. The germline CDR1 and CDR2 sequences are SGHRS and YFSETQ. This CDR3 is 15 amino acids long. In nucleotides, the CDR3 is TGCGCCAGCAGCTGGACTAGCGGGGGGGCTGTAGAGCAGTTCTTC. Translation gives CASSWTSGGAVEQFF.